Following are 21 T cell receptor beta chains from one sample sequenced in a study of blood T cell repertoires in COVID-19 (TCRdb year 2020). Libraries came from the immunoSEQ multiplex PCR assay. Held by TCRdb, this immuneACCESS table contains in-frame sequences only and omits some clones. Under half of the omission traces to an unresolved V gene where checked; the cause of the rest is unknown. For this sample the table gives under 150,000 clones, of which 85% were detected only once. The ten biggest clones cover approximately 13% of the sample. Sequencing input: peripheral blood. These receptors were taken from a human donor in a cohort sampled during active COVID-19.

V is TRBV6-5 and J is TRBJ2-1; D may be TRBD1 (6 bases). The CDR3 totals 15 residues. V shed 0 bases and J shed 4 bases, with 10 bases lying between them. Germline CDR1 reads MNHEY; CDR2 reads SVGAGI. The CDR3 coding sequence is TGTGCCAGCAGTTACTCCAGGGGACCTTACAATGAGCAGTTCTTC. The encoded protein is CASSYSRGPYNEQFF.

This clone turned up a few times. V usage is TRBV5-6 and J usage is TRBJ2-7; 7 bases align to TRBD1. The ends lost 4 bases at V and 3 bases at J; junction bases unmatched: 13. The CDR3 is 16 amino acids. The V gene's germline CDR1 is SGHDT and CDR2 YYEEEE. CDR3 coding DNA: TGTGCCAGCAGCCAAACCTCCGGGACAGCCAACTACGAGCAGTACTTC. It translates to CASSQTSGTANYEQYF.

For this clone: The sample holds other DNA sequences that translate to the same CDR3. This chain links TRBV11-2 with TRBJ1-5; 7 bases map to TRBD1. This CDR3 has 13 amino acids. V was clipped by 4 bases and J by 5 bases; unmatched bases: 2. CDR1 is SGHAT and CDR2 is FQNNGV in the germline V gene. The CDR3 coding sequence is TGTGCCAGCAGCTCTGACAGGGATCAGCCCCAGCATTTT. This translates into CASSSDRDQPQHF. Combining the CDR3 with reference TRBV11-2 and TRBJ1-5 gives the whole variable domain EAGVAQSPRYKIIEKRQSVAFWCNPISGHATLYWYQQILGQGPKLLIQFQNNGVVDDSQLPKDRFSAERLKGVDSTLKIQPAKLEDSAVYLCASSSDRDQPQHFGDGTRLSIL.

The CDR3 sequence is CASTPDRGGIYGYTF. CDR3 nucleotides: TGTGCCAGCACCCCGGACAGGGGGGGGATCTATGGCTACACCTTC. V gene TRBV2 combines with J gene TRBJ1-2, with TRBD1 matching 10 bases. J lost 4 bases, V lost 7 bases, and 9 bases had no gene match. The CDR3 loop spans 15 amino acids. The V gene's germline CDR1 is SNHLY and CDR2 FYNNEI.

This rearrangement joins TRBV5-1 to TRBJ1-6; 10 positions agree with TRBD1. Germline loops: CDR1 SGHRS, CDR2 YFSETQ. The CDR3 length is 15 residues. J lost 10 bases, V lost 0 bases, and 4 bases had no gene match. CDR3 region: CASSLGGTGASPLHF. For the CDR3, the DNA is TGCGCCAGCAGCTTGGGCGGGACAGGGGCCTCACCCCTCCACTTT. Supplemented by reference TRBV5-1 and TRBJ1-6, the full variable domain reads KAGVTQTPRYLIKTRGQQVTLSCSPISGHRSVSWYQQTPGQGLQFLFEYFSETQRNKGNFPGRFSGRQFSNSRSEMNVSTLELGDSALYLCASSLGGTGASPLHFGNGTRLTVT.

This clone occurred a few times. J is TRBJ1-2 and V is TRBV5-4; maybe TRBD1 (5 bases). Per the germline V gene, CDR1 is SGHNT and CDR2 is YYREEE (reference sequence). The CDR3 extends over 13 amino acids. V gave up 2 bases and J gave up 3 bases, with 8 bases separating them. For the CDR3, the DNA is TGTGCCAGCAGCTTAGACAGCCACTATGGCTACACCTTC. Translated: CASSLDSHYGYTF.

The CDR3 is CASSRYRTGGHEQYF. The CDR3 region has the DNA TGTGCCAGCAGCCGATACCGCACAGGGGGCCACGAGCAGTACTTC. The rearrangement uses TRBV7-9 and TRBJ2-7; TRBD1 matches 9 bases. The ends lost 5 bases at V and 5 bases at J; junction bases unmatched: 10. The CDR3 extends over 15 amino acids. Germline assignment: CDR1 SEHNR and CDR2 FQNEAQ (reference sequence).

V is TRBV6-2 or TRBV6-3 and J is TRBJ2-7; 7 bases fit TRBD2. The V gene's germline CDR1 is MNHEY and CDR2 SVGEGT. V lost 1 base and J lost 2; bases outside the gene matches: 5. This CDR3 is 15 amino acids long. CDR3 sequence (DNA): TGTGCCAGCAGTTACTTTCTAGCGGCGACCTACGAGCAGTACTTC. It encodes CASSYFLAATYEQYF.

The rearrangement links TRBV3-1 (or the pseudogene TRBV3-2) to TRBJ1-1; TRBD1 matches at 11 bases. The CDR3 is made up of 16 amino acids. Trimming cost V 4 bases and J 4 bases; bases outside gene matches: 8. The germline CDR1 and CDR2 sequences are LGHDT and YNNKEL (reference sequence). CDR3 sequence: CASSRYRGQGATEAFF. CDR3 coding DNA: TGTGCCAGCAGCCGGTATCGTGGACAGGGGGCCACTGAAGCTTTCTTT.

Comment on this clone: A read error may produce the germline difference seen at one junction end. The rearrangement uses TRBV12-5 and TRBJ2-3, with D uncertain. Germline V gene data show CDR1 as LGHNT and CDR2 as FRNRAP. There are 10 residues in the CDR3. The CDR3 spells CASGFGRFDF. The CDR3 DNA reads TGTGCTAGTGGTTTCGGCAGGTTCGATTTT.

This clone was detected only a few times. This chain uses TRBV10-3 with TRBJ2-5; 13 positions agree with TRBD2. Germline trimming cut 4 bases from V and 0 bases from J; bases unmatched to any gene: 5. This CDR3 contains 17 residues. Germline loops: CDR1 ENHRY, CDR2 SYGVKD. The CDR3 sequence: CAISGQGTSGNQETQYF. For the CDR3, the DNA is TGTGCCATCAGTGGCCAGGGGACTAGCGGGAACCAAGAGACCCAGTACTTC.

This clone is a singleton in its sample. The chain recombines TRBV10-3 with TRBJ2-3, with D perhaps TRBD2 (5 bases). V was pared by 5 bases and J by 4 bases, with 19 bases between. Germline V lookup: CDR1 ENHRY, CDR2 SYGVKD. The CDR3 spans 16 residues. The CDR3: CAISTTGERVPDTQYF. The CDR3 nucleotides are TGTGCCATCAGTACCACCGGGGAAAGGGTTCCAGATACGCAGTATTTT.

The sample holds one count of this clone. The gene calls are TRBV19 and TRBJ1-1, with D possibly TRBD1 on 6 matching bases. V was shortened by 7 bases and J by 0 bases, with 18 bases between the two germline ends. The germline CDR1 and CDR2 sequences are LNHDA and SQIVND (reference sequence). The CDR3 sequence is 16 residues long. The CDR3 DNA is TGTGCCAGTAAATTGGGCACAGGGACCCTGAACACTGAAGCTTTCTTT. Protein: CASKLGTGTLNTEAFF.

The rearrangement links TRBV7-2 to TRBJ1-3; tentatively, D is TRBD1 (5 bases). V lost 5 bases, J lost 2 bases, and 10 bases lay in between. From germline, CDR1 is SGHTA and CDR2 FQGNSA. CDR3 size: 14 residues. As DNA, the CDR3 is TGTGCCAGCAGCCGCGGGACCACTGGAAACACCATATATTTT. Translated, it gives CASSRGTTGNTIYF.

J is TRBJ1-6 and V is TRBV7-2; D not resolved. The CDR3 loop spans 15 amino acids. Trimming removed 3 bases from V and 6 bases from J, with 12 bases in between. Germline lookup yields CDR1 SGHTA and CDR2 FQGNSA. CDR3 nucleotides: TGTGCCAGCAGCTTGCGGTCAGACCCTAATTCACCCCTCCACTTT. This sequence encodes CASSLRSDPNSPLHF.

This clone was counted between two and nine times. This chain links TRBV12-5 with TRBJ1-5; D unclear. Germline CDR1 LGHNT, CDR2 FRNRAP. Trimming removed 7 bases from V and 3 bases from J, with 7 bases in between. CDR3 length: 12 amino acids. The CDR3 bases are TGTGCTAGTGCAGGCCTCAATCAGCCCCAGCATTTT. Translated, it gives CASAGLNQPQHF.

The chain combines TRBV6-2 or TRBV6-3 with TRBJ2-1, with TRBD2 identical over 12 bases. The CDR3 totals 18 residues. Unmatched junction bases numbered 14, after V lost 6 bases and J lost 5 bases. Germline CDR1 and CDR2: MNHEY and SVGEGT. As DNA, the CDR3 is TGTGCCAGCAGCCCACTAGCGGGGGGATCGATTTTTGACAATGAGCAGTTCTTC. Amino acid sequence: CASSPLAGGSIFDNEQFF.

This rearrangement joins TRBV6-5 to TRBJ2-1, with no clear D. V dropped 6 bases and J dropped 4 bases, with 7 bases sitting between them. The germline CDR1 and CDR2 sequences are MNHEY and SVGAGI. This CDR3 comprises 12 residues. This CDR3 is CASSSRYNEQFF. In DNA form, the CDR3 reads TGTGCCAGCAGCTCCCGGTACAATGAGCAGTTCTTC.

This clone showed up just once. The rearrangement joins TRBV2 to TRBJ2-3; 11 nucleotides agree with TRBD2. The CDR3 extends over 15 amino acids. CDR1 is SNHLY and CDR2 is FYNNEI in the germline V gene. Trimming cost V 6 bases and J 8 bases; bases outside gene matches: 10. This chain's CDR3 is CASRIGTSGAGTQYF. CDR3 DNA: TGTGCCAGCAGGATTGGGACTAGCGGTGCGGGTACGCAGTATTTT.

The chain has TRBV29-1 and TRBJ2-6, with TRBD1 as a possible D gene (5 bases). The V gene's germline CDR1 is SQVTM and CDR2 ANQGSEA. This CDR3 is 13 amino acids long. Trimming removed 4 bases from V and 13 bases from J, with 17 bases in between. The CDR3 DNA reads TGCAGCGTTGCCCCCACCTCAGGGATTGTCCTGACTTTC. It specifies CSVAPTSGIVLTF.

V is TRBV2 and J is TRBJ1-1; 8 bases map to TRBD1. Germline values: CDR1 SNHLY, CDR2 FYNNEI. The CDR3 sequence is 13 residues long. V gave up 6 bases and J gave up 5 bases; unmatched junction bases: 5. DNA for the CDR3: TGTGCCAGCAGCCAGGGGGCGAGGACTGAAGCTTTCTTT. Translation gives CASSQGARTEAFF. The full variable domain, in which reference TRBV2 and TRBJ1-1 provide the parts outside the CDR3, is EPEVTQTPSHQVTQMGQEVILRCVPISNHLYFYWYRQILGQKVEFLVSFYNNEISEKSEIFDDQFSVERPDGSNFTLKIRSTKLEDSAMYFCASSQGARTEAFFGQGTRLTVV.